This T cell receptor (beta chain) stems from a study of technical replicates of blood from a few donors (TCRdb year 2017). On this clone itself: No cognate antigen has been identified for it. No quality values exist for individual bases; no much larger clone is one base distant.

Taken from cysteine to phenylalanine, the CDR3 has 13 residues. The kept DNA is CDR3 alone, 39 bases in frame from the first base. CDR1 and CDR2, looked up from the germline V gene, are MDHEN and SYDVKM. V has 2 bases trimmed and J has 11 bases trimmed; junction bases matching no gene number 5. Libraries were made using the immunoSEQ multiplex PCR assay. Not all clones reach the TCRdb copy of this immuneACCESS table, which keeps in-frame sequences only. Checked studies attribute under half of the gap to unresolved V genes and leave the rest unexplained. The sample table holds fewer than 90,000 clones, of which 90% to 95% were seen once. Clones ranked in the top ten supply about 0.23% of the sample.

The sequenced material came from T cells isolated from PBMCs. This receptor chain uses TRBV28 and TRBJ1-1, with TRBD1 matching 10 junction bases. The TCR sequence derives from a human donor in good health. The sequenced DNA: TGTGCCAGCAGTTTACGACAGGGGGCAGGGGCTTTCTTT. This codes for CASSLRQGAGAFF.